A selection of T cell receptor beta chains follows, all from one sample in a study of metastatic and nonmetastatic thyroid tumors. With MiXCR, TCRdb called clones anew from the PCR reads. Of tens of thousands of clones in the sample, roughly a fifth were seen once. What was sequenced was blood. The receptors were gathered from a male donor with papillary thyroid cancer or a benign thyroid nodule (not recorded which). Some clones in this sample may be carry-over from other donors' samples. The CDR3 runs from the conserved cysteine through the conserved F or W. The D gene is left open where the match is weak. Not all rows give a size; the values are once, few, many and, for expanded clones, a class.

15,NA,TRBV20-1,TRBJ1-4,many,CSARADKGYNEKLFF,TGCAGTGCTAGAGCTGACAAGGGTTATAATGAAAAACTGTTTTTT
10,NA,TRBV30,TRBJ2-5,many,CAWRAQTQYF,TGTGCCTGGAGGGCCCAGACCCAGTACTTC
13,NA,TRBV2,TRBJ1-1,many,CASRPGRSTEAFF,TGTGCCAGCAGGCCCGGGAGAAGTACTGAAGCTTTCTTT
14,NA,TRBV6-2/TRBV6-3,TRBJ1-2,few,CASSLTAGAYGYTF,TGTGCCAGCAGTTTGACCGCCGGGGCATATGGCTACACCTTC
16,TRBD1,TRBV5-6,TRBJ2-5,NA,CASSPPGQTKQETQYF,TGTGCCAGCAGCCCACCGGGACAGACCAAACAAGAGACCCAGTACTTC
17,TRBD2,TRBV11-1,TRBJ2-1,once,CASNPRTSGSLGYEQFF,TGTGCCAGCAACCCGAGGACTAGCGGGAGCTTAGGGTATGAGCAGTTCTTC
15,NA,TRBV5-8,TRBJ2-7,NA,CASSLPGTLGGEQYF,TGTGCCAGCAGCTTGCCCGGGACCTTGGGAGGCGAGCAGTACTTC
16,TRBD1,TRBV27,TRBJ1-5,many,CASSPMGQRTNQPQHF,TGTGCCAGCAGTCCAATGGGACAGAGAACCAATCAGCCCCAGCATTTT
14,NA,TRBV7-2,TRBJ2-7,NA,CASSRPSSSSEQYF,TGTGCCAGCAGCCGACCGTCCTCTTCCTCCGAGCAGTACTTC
15,NA,TRBV12-3/TRBV12-4,TRBJ1-2,many,CASSQRLRGVYGYTF,TGTGCCAGCAGTCAACGTTTGAGGGGGGTTTATGGCTACACCTTC
18,TRBD2,TRBV7-2,TRBJ2-2,many,CASSVSGSSLPNTGELFF,TGTGCCAGCAGCGTTAGCGGGAGCTCCCTGCCGAACACCGGGGAGCTGTTTTTT
14,NA,TRBV5-1,TRBJ2-7,once,CASSIGWGPYEQYF,TGCGCCAGCAGCATAGGGTGGGGGCCCTACGAGCAGTACTTC
13,NA,TRBV5-1,TRBJ1-3,few,CASSADFRNTIYF,TGCGCCAGCAGCGCCGACTTCCGAAACACCATATATTTT
15,TRBD1,TRBV7-9,TRBJ1-5,NA,CASSISTGGNQPQHF,TGTGCCAGCAGCATTTCGACAGGGGGCAATCAGCCCCAGCATTTT
15,TRBD1,TRBV3-1,TRBJ2-1,few,CASSHSGQGYNEQFF,TGTGCCAGCAGCCACTCAGGACAGGGGTACAATGAGCAGTTCTTC
17,TRBD1,TRBV7-9,TRBJ2-2,many,CASPPTTGTGITGELFF,TGTGCCAGCCCTCCTACCACCGGGACAGGGATTACCGGGGAGCTGTTTTTT
15,TRBD1,TRBV20-1,TRBJ2-7,NA,CSAKNSRDRSYEQYF,TGCAGTGCTAAAAACTCCCGGGACAGGAGCTACGAGCAGTACTTC
15,TRBD2,TRBV10-3,TRBJ2-1,many,CAISGWTSGYNEQFF,TGTGCCATCAGTGGTTGGACTAGCGGGTACAATGAGCAGTTCTTC
16,NA,TRBV5-1,TRBJ1-3,many,CASSLGDTNSGNTIYF,TGCGCCAGCAGCTTGGGGGACACCAACTCTGGAAACACCATATATTTT
14,NA,TRBV18,TRBJ1-2,many,CASSPRNQLYGYTF,TGTGCCAGCTCACCACGTAACCAGCTCTATGGCTACACCTTC
16,TRBD1,TRBV11-2,TRBJ1-2,NA,CASSLGPRAGGYGYTF,TGTGCCAGCAGCTTAGGACCCCGGGCAGGGGGATATGGCTACACCTTC
19,TRBD1,TRBV18,TRBJ1-5,NA,CASSPRQGARGYSNQPQHF,TGTGCCAGCTCACCAAGACAGGGGGCGCGGGGGTATAGCAATCAGCCCCAGCATTTT
15,NA,TRBV9,TRBJ1-5,NA,CASSVSSGSNQPQHF,TGTGCCAGCAGCGTATCGTCGGGAAGCAATCAGCCCCAGCATTTT
14,NA,TRBV5-1,TRBJ1-1,NA,CASSLRSTNTEAFF,TGCGCCAGCAGCCTTCGAAGCACGAACACTGAAGCTTTCTTT
14,NA,TRBV19,TRBJ1-6,many,CASSYLGNNSPLHF,TGTGCCAGTAGTTACCTGGGGAATAATTCACCCCTCCACTTT
17,NA,TRBV27,TRBJ2-4,few,CASGAYGRSRGKNIQYF,TGTGCCAGCGGTGCCTATGGGCGTTCGCGTGGCAAAAACATTCAGTACTTC
16,TRBD1,TRBV9,TRBJ1-4,many,CASSVALGQGDEKLFF,TGTGCCAGCAGCGTAGCTCTGGGACAGGGTGATGAAAAACTGTTTTTT
16,TRBD1,TRBV10-2,TRBJ2-7,few,CASSNWDSSDPYEQYF,TGCGCCAGCAGTAACTGGGACAGCTCGGACCCCTACGAGCAGTACTTC
14,TRBD1,TRBV20-1,TRBJ2-3,many,CSARDQGAGDTQYF,TGCAGTGCTAGAGATCAGGGGGCGGGAGATACGCAGTATTTT
15,TRBD1,TRBV6-1,TRBJ2-3,many,CASIDRGSLTDTQYF,TGTGCCAGCATTGACAGGGGATCGCTCACAGATACGCAGTATTTT
16,TRBD1,TRBV10-3,TRBJ2-7,many,CAISDSGQARSYEQYF,TGTGCCATCAGTGACTCCGGACAGGCCCGATCCTACGAGCAGTACTTC
15,TRBD1,TRBV19,TRBJ2-2,few,CASSQDRAGTGELFF,TGTGCCAGTAGTCAAGACAGGGCGGGCACCGGGGAGCTGTTTTTT
15,NA,TRBV3-1,TRBJ2-7,many,CASSQVPAGTYEQYF,TGTGCCAGCAGCCAAGTACCAGCGGGTACCTACGAGCAGTACTTC
16,TRBD1,TRBV11-2,TRBJ1-5,many,CASSLGQGDSNQPQHF,TGTGCCAGCAGCTTAGGACAGGGTGATAGCAATCAGCCCCAGCATTTT
18,NA,TRBV27,TRBJ2-6,few,CASSLSPQRGVQANGLTF,TGTGCCAGCAGTTTATCGCCCCAACGGGGTGTCCAGGCCAACGGCCTGACTTTC
13,NA,TRBV5-4,TRBJ1-6,few,CASSPQLNSPLHF,TGTGCCAGCAGCCCCCAACTTAATTCACCCCTCCACTTT
15,NA,TRBV30,TRBJ1-2,NA,CAWSDERARGYGYTF,TGTGCCTGGAGTGACGAACGGGCGAGGGGCTATGGCTACACCTTC
15,TRBD1,TRBV19,TRBJ1-5,few,CASKTTGSSNQPQHF,TGTGCCAGCAAGACGACAGGGTCTAGCAATCAGCCCCAGCATTTT
14,NA,TRBV28,TRBJ2-3,NA,CDSRGLLDADTQYF,TGTGACAGCAGGGGACTCCTCGATGCAGATACGCAGTATTTT
14,TRBD1,TRBV4-1,TRBJ1-2,many,CASSSRTGGYGYTF,TGCGCCAGCAGTTCAAGGACAGGGGGATATGGCTACACCTTC
15,NA,TRBV28,TRBJ2-5,many,CASNPQGTSVGTQYF,TGTGCCAGCAATCCCCAGGGGACATCCGTGGGGACCCAGTACTTC
14,NA,TRBV24-1,TRBJ1-5,many,CATRDRDNRQPQHF,TGTGCCACCAGAGATAGGGACAATCGTCAGCCCCAGCATTTT
17,NA,TRBV11-2,TRBJ2-5,many,CASSFRRTGSGEETQYF,TGTGCCAGCAGCTTTAGAAGGACAGGATCGGGGGAAGAGACCCAGTACTTC
15,NA,TRBV11-2,TRBJ2-1,NA,CASSLVLMKANEQFF,TGTGCCAGCAGCTTAGTATTGATGAAGGCGAATGAGCAGTTCTTC
16,TRBD1,TRBV5-1,TRBJ2-2,NA,CASSLGQGSNTGELFF,TGCGCCAGCAGCTTGGGACAGGGCTCGAACACCGGGGAGCTGTTTTTT
15,TRBD1,TRBV7-8,TRBJ1-6,NA,CASSFAQGAVSPLHF,TGTGCCAGCAGCTTTGCACAGGGGGCGGTTTCACCCCTCCACTTT
13,TRBD1,TRBV27,TRBJ1-1,few,CASSLSTGLEAFF,TGTGCCAGCAGTTTGTCGACAGGGCTGGAAGCTTTCTTT
16,TRBD2,TRBV11-2,TRBJ2-7,NA,CASSLGLAGVSYEQYF,TGTGCCAGCAGCTTGGGACTAGCGGGAGTATCCTACGAGCAGTACTTC
16,TRBD1,TRBV19,TRBJ2-3,NA,CASNQWGQVGGDTQYF,TGTGCCAGTAATCAATGGGGACAGGTGGGGGGAGATACGCAGTATTTT
16,TRBD2,TRBV20-1,TRBJ2-7,NA,CSATLRTSGLKDEQYF,TGCAGTGCCACTCTACGGACTAGCGGCCTCAAGGACGAGCAGTACTTC
14,NA,TRBV14,TRBJ1-2,many,CASSQGSKNYGYTF,TGTGCCAGCAGCCAAGGAAGTAAAAACTATGGCTACACCTTC
17,NA,TRBV6-1,TRBJ2-2,few,CASSPRPSAANTGELFF,TGTGCCAGCAGCCCCCGACCTAGCGCGGCGAACACCGGGGAGCTGTTTTTT
14,NA,TRBV5-1,TRBJ1-1,many,CASSLARGGTEAFF,TGCGCCAGCAGCTTGGCACGGGGGGGCACTGAAGCTTTCTTT
15,TRBD1,TRBV5-4,TRBJ2-2,NA,CASSWGQGVDGELFF,TGTGCCAGCAGCTGGGGACAGGGGGTAGACGGGGAGCTGTTTTTT
12,NA,TRBV11-3,TRBJ2-5,many,CASSLVKETQYF,TGTGCCAGCAGCTTAGTCAAAGAGACCCAGTACTTC
13,NA,TRBV7-3,TRBJ2-7,NA,CAVGQGRPYEQYF,TGTGCCGTAGGGCAGGGGCGTCCCTACGAGCAGTACTTC